Below, 18 T cell receptor beta chains from the same sample are listed, as sequenced in a study of cytomegalovirus exposure and HLA in healthy donors listed by TCRdb under 2017. To prepare the library, the immunoSEQ multiplex PCR assay was applied. The multiplex PCR relied on a mix of 60 forward primers for TCR Vbeta segments and 13 reverse primers for TCR Jbeta segments. TCRdb's version of the immuneACCESS table is confined to in-frame rearrangements and falls short of the full clone set. An unresolved V gene accounts for under half of the shortfall where checked; the remainder is of unknown origin. The sample records 100,000 to 150,000 clones, around 85% of which are singletons. More than 1.5% of the sample rests with the top ten. Sequenced: PBMCs. The source is a boy between 5 and 17 years old in good health and CMV-seronegative.

About this clone: In the same sample, other DNA sequences code for this CDR3. The V and J genes are TRBV27 and TRBJ1-6, with no clear D. The length of the CDR3 is 14 residues. Deletions cut 5 bases from V and 0 bases from J, with 5 bases between. Germline lookup yields CDR1 MNHEY and CDR2 SMNVEV (reference sequence). CDR3 bases: TGTGCCAGCAGTCCGAGCTCCTATAATTCACCCCTCCACTTT. It specifies CASSPSSYNSPLHF.

The chain couples TRBV6-5 to TRBJ1-3; TRBD1 matches at 10 bases. V shed 6 bases, J shed 3 bases, and the junction held 5 bases outside the gene matches. In germline, CDR1 is MNHEY, CDR2 SVGAGI. The CDR3 length is 15 residues. The CDR3 loop is CASSSDRGYGNTIYF. In nucleotides, the CDR3 is TGTGCCAGCAGCTCGGACAGGGGGTATGGAAACACCATATATTTT.

This chain uses TRBV7-8 with TRBJ2-3, with 8 positions matching TRBD2. The CDR3 is 17 amino acids. In germline, CDR1 is SGHVS, CDR2 FQNEAQ. V trimming: 5 bases; J trimming: 5 bases; junction bases outside the gene matches: 15. CDR3 in amino acids: CASSLRGERAGGDTQYF. CDR3 bases: TGTGCCAGCAGCCTACGCGGGGAGCGGGCGGGGGGAGATACGCAGTATTTT.

This clone appeared a few times. The rearrangement joins TRBV5-1 to TRBJ2-2, with D tentatively TRBD2 (8 bases). The CDR3 runs 20 residues. V lost 4 bases to trimming and J lost 1 base, with 26 bases between them. Germline-derived CDR1 and CDR2 are SGHRS and YFSETQ. DNA of the CDR3: TGCGCCAGCAGCCATAGGGGTAGACAGGGCGGGAGGAAGAACACCGGGGAGCTGTTTTTT. Its translation is CASSHRGRQGGRKNTGELFF.

The chain recombines TRBV30 with TRBJ2-7; TRBD1 agrees at 7 bases. Per germline, CDR1 GTSNPN and CDR2 SVGIG (reference sequence). Unmatched junction bases numbered 0, after V lost 4 bases and J lost 0 bases. CDR3 length equals 12 residues. The CDR3: CAWTGGSYEQYF. The CDR3 DNA follows: TGTGCCTGGACAGGGGGCTCCTACGAGCAGTACTTC.

This chain uses TRBV27 with TRBJ1-5; 7 nucleotides agree with TRBD1. This CDR3 spans 17 amino acids. The ends lost 5 bases at V and 5 bases at J; junction bases unmatched: 15. The germline CDR1 and CDR2 sequences are MNHEY and SMNVEV (reference sequence). As DNA, the CDR3 is TGTGCCAGCAGTCCCAACTTAATCGGGACAGTACATCAGCCCCAGCATTTT. Protein product: CASSPNLIGTVHQPQHF.

The V call is TRBV10-3, the J call TRBJ1-2; 9 nucleotides match TRBD1. Germline V gene data show CDR1 as ENHRY and CDR2 as SYGVKD. The V and J ends lost 6 bases and 6 bases, in that order; junction bases with no gene match: 11. This CDR3 is built from 15 residues. DNA for the CDR3: TGTGCCATCAGAGGAAGACAGGGGGTTTACGATGGCTACACCTTC. Protein product: CAIRGRQGVYDGYTF.

This clone was detected only a few times. The J gene is TRBJ1-1, the V gene TRBV11-2; 12 positions match TRBD1. Trimming took 5 bases from V and 5 from J; bases not matched to a gene: 12. The germline CDR1 and CDR2 sequences are SGHAT and FQNNGV. CDR3 size: 17 residues. This CDR3 is CASSRGQGAVGSTEAFF. Written as DNA, the CDR3 is TGTGCCAGCAGCCGGGGACAGGGGGCGGTGGGGTCGACTGAAGCTTTCTTT. Drawing the rest from reference TRBV11-2 and TRBJ1-1, the complete variable domain is EAGVAQSPRYKIIEKRQSVAFWCNPISGHATLYWYQQILGQGPKLLIQFQNNGVVDDSQLPKDRFSAERLKGVDSTLKIQPAKLEDSAVYLCASSRGQGAVGSTEAFFGQGTRLTVV.

The V and J genes are TRBV19 and TRBJ2-7; 8 bases agree with TRBD1. Germline lookup yields CDR1 LNHDA and CDR2 SQIVND (reference sequence). With 5 bases clipped from V and 4 bases from J, the junction kept 10 bases outside the gene matches. CDR3 length: 15 residues. CDR3 residues: CASSPRGQGAYEQYF. The CDR3 nucleotides read TGTGCCAGTAGTCCAAGGGGGCAGGGGGCTTACGAGCAGTACTTC.

The genes are TRBV14 and TRBJ1-1; 11 bases are a match to TRBD1. Trimming removed 2 bases from V and 4 bases from J; junction bases left unmatched: 3. This CDR3 spans 15 amino acids. Germline V gene data show CDR1 as SGHDN and CDR2 as FVKESK. The CDR3 nucleotides are TGTGCCAGCAGCCAAAGGACAGGGGGCTTCACTGAAGCTTTCTTT. Residues: CASSQRTGGFTEAFF.

The chain has TRBV19 and TRBJ2-1, with TRBD2 matching 9 bases. The CDR3 is 16 residues long. V dropped 0 bases and J dropped 8; count of bases not matched to a gene: 8. CDR1 and CDR2 (germline): LNHDA, SQIVND (reference sequence). The CDR3 DNA follows: TGTGCCAGTAGTATAGATGGCTTTCGCGGGAGGGATGAGCAGTTCTTC. As protein: CASSIDGFRGRDEQFF.

J is TRBJ2-5 and V is TRBV9; TRBD1 matches 7 bases. This CDR3 spans 13 amino acids. Germline V CDR1 and CDR2: SGDLS, YYNGEE. V lost 4 bases to trimming and J lost 4 bases; unmatched junction nucleotides: 4. CDR3 sequence reads: CASSPGTAETQYF. In DNA, the CDR3 is TGTGCCAGCAGCCCTGGGACAGCAGAGACCCAGTACTTC.

V gene TRBV27 combines with J gene TRBJ1-5, with D maybe TRBD1 (6 bases). V was clipped by 3 bases and J by 1 base, with 16 bases between them. Germline V gene data show CDR1 as MNHEY and CDR2 as SMNVEV (reference sequence). The CDR3 totals 17 residues. CDR3 nucleotide sequence: TGTGCCAGCAGTTTTAGCTTAGGACAGTCGAGCAATCAGCCCCAGCATTTT. This gives the protein CASSFSLGQSSNQPQHF.

The count of this clone is one. This chain connects TRBV28 to TRBJ1-6; TRBD1 is a possible D gene (5 bases). The germline V gene has CDR1 MDHEN and CDR2 SYDVKM. The length of the CDR3 is 15 residues. Deletions cut 5 bases from V and 7 bases from J, with 15 bases between. Here the CDR3 reads CASSDRQGGNSPLHF. CDR3 in DNA: TGTGCCAGCAGTGACCGGCAGGGTGGAAATTCACCCCTCCACTTT.

This clone occurred a few times. The V and J genes are TRBV4-1 and TRBJ1-1; 8 bases match TRBD1. The CDR3 consists of 17 residues. Germline CDR1 reads MGHRA; CDR2 reads YSYEKL. Trimming removed 4 bases from V and 0 bases from J; junction bases left unmatched: 10. CDR3 nucleotides: TGCGCCAGCAGCCGATCCGGACAGGGTAGCCTGAACACTGAAGCTTTCTTT. Translation gives CASSRSGQGSLNTEAFF.

The chain is built from TRBV2 and TRBJ2-3, with a tentative D call TRBD1 (5 bases). The V and J ends lost 2 bases and 11 bases respectively, with 17 bases between them. Germline V gene lookup returns CDR1 SNHLY and CDR2 FYNNEI. This CDR3 contains 14 residues. This CDR3 is CASSESFASGQQYF. CDR3 bases: TGTGCCAGCAGTGAATCCTTTGCGTCAGGGCAGCAGTATTTT.

This chain uses TRBV14 with TRBJ1-1, with TRBD1 identical over 7 bases. V shed 2 bases, J shed 6 bases, and the junction held 0 bases outside the gene matches. The germline V gene encodes CDR1 SGHDN and CDR2 FVKESK. This CDR3 is built from 12 residues. CDR3 residues: CASSQQGAEAFF. CDR3 nucleotides: TGTGCCAGCAGCCAACAGGGGGCTGAAGCTTTCTTT.

This clone was counted a few times. This chain uses TRBV7-9 with TRBJ2-1; TRBD2 is a possible D gene (5 bases). This CDR3 contains 13 residues. Trimming cost V 2 bases and J 15 bases, with 17 bases left between them. In germline, CDR1 is SEHNR, CDR2 FQNEAQ (reference sequence). The CDR3 coding sequence is TGTGCCAGCAGCTTAATATCTAGCAGCCACTGGTTCTTC. It yields the protein CASSLISSSHWFF.